This T cell receptor beta chain is from a study of CD8+ T cells in alopecia areata. Treatment meaning: oral pan-JAK inhibitor, 5-10 mg twice daily. It was cDNA, reverse transcribed from extracted RNA, that served as the sequencing template. Some clones are missing from TCRdb's copy, which holds only in-frame ones; the method was immunoSEQ multiplex PCR. The data contain about 220,000 clones, under 75% of them singletons. Sequencing was performed on CD4+ T cells sorted from blood, taken at week 4, from a patient treated with tofacitinib. The source is a human donor with alopecia areata.

Here the CDR3 reads CATKDRLNTEAFF. The CDR3, as DNA: TGTGCCACCAAGGACAGATTGAACACTGAAGCTTTCTTT. The chain joins TRBV25-1 to TRBJ1-1; D is possibly TRBD1 (6 bases). Trimming cost V 10 bases and J 0 bases, with 12 bases left between them. CDR1 is MGHDK and CDR2 is SYGVNS in the germline V gene. The length of the CDR3 is 13 residues.